The clone carrying this T cell receptor beta chain was found many times. Antigen: not known. This CDR3 is 13 amino acids long. Trimming pared 8 bases from V and 3 bases from J, leaving 14 bases between. CDR1 is SEHNR, CDR2 FQNEAQ, per germline (reference sequence). Constant-segment primers and 5'RACE yielded cDNA libraries for TCR alpha and TCR beta, each carrying sample barcodes and UMIs. TCRdb analysed the 5' RACE reads with MiXCR anew, one entry per CDR3 protein. The repertoire holds fewer than 50,000 distinct CDR3 sequences, with over 6.5% as singletons. The data are from a study of T-cell memory formation after mild COVID-19. Study results and limitations: CD4+ clones that contracted lay mainly in CM and EM; CD8+ ones lay in EMRA. Nothing confirmed that second-wave clones peaking on day 37 were specific for SARS-CoV-2. Clones that contracted from day 15 to 85 had balanced CD4/CD8; later expanders were CD4+ biased.

The V gene is TRBV7-9, the J gene TRBJ2-7; a possible D gene is TRBD1 (6 bases). The source of this sequence is an adult who had mild COVID-19 (a few samples of this study predate the infection). Cell type and time point are not known. The sequencing input was PBMCs or a T cell subset sorted from them (not recorded which). DNA for the CDR3: TGTGCCAGCGATACAGGGAATAACTACGAGCAGTACTTC. Translated: CASDTGNNYEQYF.